Listed here are 29 T cell receptor beta chains from one sample, sequenced in a study of cytomegalovirus exposure and HLA in healthy donors. It was with 60 Vbeta and 13 Jbeta primers that the PCR ran. Here immunoSEQ multiplex PCR was the method, and the copy in TCRdb shows in-frame clones only, minus some. This sample has about 200,000 clones, with approximately 79% found just once. The sequencing input was PBMCs. Every receptor here comes from a man aged 45-60 years in good health and CMV-seronegative.

V usage is TRBV30 and J usage is TRBJ2-3; 7 positions agree with TRBD2. Trimming took 6 bases from V and 3 from J; bases not matched to a gene: 9. The CDR3 extends over 14 amino acids. In germline, CDR1 is GTSNPN, CDR2 SVGIG (reference sequence). This CDR3 is CACTYGGRTDTQYF. The CDR3 nucleotides are TGTGCCTGTACTTACGGGGGGAGGACAGATACGCAGTATTTT.

This chain joins TRBV7-6 and TRBJ2-1; 11 bases fit TRBD2. Germline lookup yields CDR1 SGHVS and CDR2 FNYEAQ. V was clipped by 5 bases and J by 0 bases; unmatched bases: 0. The CDR3 runs to 15 residues. CDR3 region: CASSTSGSSYNEQFF. The CDR3 DNA follows: TGTGCCAGCAGCACTAGCGGGAGCTCCTACAATGAGCAGTTCTTC.

Notes on this clone: Other DNA sequences in the same sample also yield this CDR3. CDR3 nucleotide sequence: TGCGCCAGCAGCTTGGCCGGGAGCGGCTCCTACAATGAGCAGTTCTTC. This encodes CASSLAGSGSYNEQFF. The V gene is TRBV5-1, the J gene TRBJ2-1, with D tentatively TRBD2 (6 bases). This CDR3 region has 16 residues. Germline CDR1 and CDR2: SGHRS and YFSETQ. The V gene lost 0 bases and the J gene lost 0 bases, with 10 bases spanning the gap.

As to this clone: This CDR3 is also generated by other DNA sequences in the sample. This rearrangement joins TRBV28 to TRBJ2-7; tentative D call: TRBD2 (5 bases). The CDR3 covers 14 residues. V was clipped by 1 base and J by 2 bases, with 9 bases between them. Germline V gene sequence: CDR1 MDHEN, CDR2 SYDVKM. The CDR3 DNA follows: TGTGCCAGCAGTTTATTGCGGGCCCCCTACGAGCAGTACTTC. It translates to CASSLLRAPYEQYF. Full variable domain (rest looked up from reference TRBV28 and TRBJ2-7): DVKVTQSSRYLVKRTGEKVFLECVQDMDHENMFWYRQDPGLGLRLIYFSYDVKMKEKGDIPEGYSVSREKKERFSLILESASTNQTSMYLCASSLLRAPYEQYFGPGTRLTVT.

This clone was observed a few times. The chain carries TRBV15 and TRBJ2-1; a weak D match, TRBD2 (7 bases). Germline V CDR1 and CDR2: LNHNV, YYDKDF (reference sequence). The CDR3 runs 14 residues. V was cut by 8 bases and J by 2 bases, with 13 bases left in between. CDR3 in DNA: TGTGCCACCGGGGGGGCTGATCCCTACAATGAGCAGTTCTTC. Translated: CATGGADPYNEQFF.

This clone turned up a few times. The chain carries TRBV10-3 and TRBJ1-2, with 7 bases lining up with TRBD1. The CDR3 sequence is 15 residues long. Germline V lookup: CDR1 ENHRY, CDR2 SYGVKD. The ends lost 7 bases at V and 6 bases at J; junction bases unmatched: 14. CDR3 coding DNA: TGTGCCATCACTGGACCGACAGGGTCGAGGGATGGCTACACCTTC. Protein product: CAITGPTGSRDGYTF.

V and J are TRBV7-2 and TRBJ2-1; TRBD2 is a possible D gene (5 bases). The germline V gene encodes CDR1 SGHTA and CDR2 FQGNSA. The germline V and J ends were trimmed by 5 bases and 8 bases, with 16 bases remaining between them. This CDR3 has 14 amino acids. The CDR3 nucleotides read TGTGCCAGCAGCGCCCAGGTAGGGCGGGATGAGCAGTTCTTC. Its translation is CASSAQVGRDEQFF.

The gene calls are TRBV29-1 and TRBJ2-2; D is possibly TRBD2 (6 bases). Germline lookup yields CDR1 SQVTM and CDR2 ANQGSEA. V was shortened by 3 bases and J by 0 bases, with 11 bases between the two germline ends. There are 15 residues in the CDR3. The DNA of the CDR3 is TGCAGCGTTGAGTCAACTAGCTCGAACACCGGGGAGCTGTTTTTT. Its protein product is CSVESTSSNTGELFF.

V gene TRBV7-2 combines with J gene TRBJ2-5, with TRBD2 matching over 15 bases. The CDR3 spans 18 residues. Germline values: CDR1 SGHTA, CDR2 FQGNSA. V gave up 4 bases and J gave up 5 bases; unmatched junction bases: 11. The CDR3 DNA sequence: TGTGCCAGCAGCTCCGATCGGACTAGCGGGAGGGCTAGGGAGACCCAGTACTTC. Protein: CASSSDRTSGRARETQYF. The complete variable domain, with remaining parts taken from reference TRBV7-2 and TRBJ2-5, reads GAGVSQSPSNKVTEKGKDVELRCDPISGHTALYWYRQSLGQGLEFLIYFQGNSAPDKSGLPSDRFSAERTGGSVSTLTIQRTQQEDSAVYLCASSSDRTSGRARETQYFGPGTRLLVL.

This chain links TRBV29-1 with TRBJ2-3, with 7 bases matching TRBD1. Per germline, CDR1 SQVTM and CDR2 ANQGSEA. This CDR3 is built from 12 residues. The V gene end was trimmed by 6 bases and the J gene end by 4 bases; junction bases not matched to a gene: 4. CDR3 sequence (DNA): TGCAGCGTGCACAGGGGAGCAGATACGCAGTATTTT. Encoded protein: CSVHRGADTQYF.

The V gene is TRBV9, the J gene TRBJ2-1, with D possibly matching TRBD2 (6 bases). Germline values: CDR1 SGDLS, CDR2 YYNGEE. This CDR3 comprises 13 residues. Trimming took off 0 bases at V and 7 bases at J, with 8 bases between the two ends. Here the CDR3 reads CASSVGLANEQFF. DNA for the CDR3: TGTGCCAGCAGCGTAGGTCTAGCGAATGAGCAGTTCTTC.

This chain connects TRBV28 to TRBJ1-5; 8 bases match TRBD1. From germline, CDR1 is MDHEN and CDR2 SYDVKM. The V gene end was trimmed by 6 bases and the J gene end by 2 bases; junction bases not matched to a gene: 6. This CDR3 is 15 amino acids long. CDR3 in amino acids: CASSRRGLGNQPQHF. The CDR3 region has the DNA TGTGCCAGCAGCCGCAGGGGGCTAGGCAATCAGCCCCAGCATTTT.

V and J are TRBV7-9 and TRBJ2-7; TRBD1 matches 11 bases. This CDR3 has 16 amino acids. The ends lost 5 bases at V and 3 bases at J; junction bases unmatched: 9. Germline loops: CDR1 SEHNR, CDR2 FQNEAQ (reference sequence). The CDR3 sequence is CASSAGTGGMDYEQYF. Here the CDR3 DNA reads TGTGCCAGCAGCGCAGGGACAGGGGGAATGGACTACGAGCAGTACTTC.

This sequence joins TRBV29-1 and TRBJ2-4; 7 nucleotides line up with TRBD2. CDR1 and CDR2 (germline): SQVTM, ANQGSEA. V was clipped by 2 bases and J by 8 bases; unmatched bases: 6. The CDR3 covers 13 residues. The CDR3 region has the DNA TGCAGCGTTGAATACGGACTAGATCACATTCAGTACTTC. Translated, it gives CSVEYGLDHIQYF. Full variable domain (remainder filled in from reference TRBV29-1 and TRBJ2-4): SAVISQKPSRDICQRGTSLTIQCQVDSQVTMMFWYRQQPGQSLTLIATANQGSEATYESGFVIDKFPISRPNLTFSTLTVSNMSPEDSSIYLCSVEYGLDHIQYFGAGTRLSVL.

The chain combines TRBV7-6 with TRBJ1-1; TRBD1 matches 9 bases. This CDR3 comprises 16 residues. J gave up 3 bases and V 5 bases, and 10 bases lay outside the gene matches. The germline gives CDR1 SGHVS, CDR2 FNYEAQ. The CDR3 is CASSLQGAQSYTEAFF. Written as DNA, the CDR3 is TGTGCCAGCAGCCTACAGGGGGCGCAGAGTTACACTGAAGCTTTCTTT.

The chain couples TRBV6-1 to TRBJ2-1; 15 nucleotides agree with TRBD2. The V and J ends lost 6 bases and 9 bases, in that order; junction bases with no gene match: 6. The CDR3 covers 15 residues. CDR1 and CDR2 from the germline V gene are MNHNS and SASEGT. The chain's CDR3 is CASRGLAGGSGEQFF. The CDR3, as DNA: TGTGCCAGCAGGGGACTAGCGGGAGGATCGGGTGAGCAGTTCTTC.

V usage is TRBV7-9 and J usage is TRBJ2-3, with 8 bases matching TRBD1. The CDR3 is 11 residues long. V lost 5 bases, J lost 10 bases, and 2 bases stayed unmatched. The germline gives CDR1 SEHNR, CDR2 FQNEAQ (reference sequence). CDR3 residues: CASSATGAQYF. In DNA, the CDR3 is TGTGCCAGCAGCGCGACAGGGGCGCAGTATTTT.

The gene calls are TRBV6-5 and TRBJ2-1, with 11 positions matching TRBD2. In germline, CDR1 is MNHEY, CDR2 SVGAGI. The CDR3 is 15 residues long. J was trimmed by 6 bases and V by 8 bases; bases with no gene match: 9. The CDR3 region is CASGSGLAGPNEQFF. CDR3 sequence (DNA): TGTGCCAGCGGGTCCGGACTAGCGGGTCCCAATGAGCAGTTCTTC.

The chain recombines TRBV7-9 with TRBJ1-5; a weak D match, TRBD1 (5 bases). Germline V CDR1 and CDR2: SEHNR, FQNEAQ (reference sequence). Trimming shortened V by 5 bases and J by 5 bases, and 10 bases separated the two germline ends. The CDR3 has 13 residues. The CDR3: CASSVGQDQPQHF. The CDR3, as DNA: TGTGCCAGCAGCGTCGGACAAGATCAGCCCCAGCATTTT.

CDR3 bases: TGTGCCAGTCCCCCCTCGGGGGATAGCGCCTACGAGCAGTACTTC. Translating gives CASPPSGDSAYEQYF. This chain connects TRBV28 to TRBJ2-7; possible D gene TRBD2, 6 bases. Trimming removed 9 bases at V and 2 bases at J, with 20 bases between. This CDR3 has 15 residues. Germline lookup yields CDR1 MDHEN and CDR2 SYDVKM.

Only one count was recorded for this clone. The gene calls are TRBV7-2 and TRBJ2-7; 7 nucleotides agree with TRBD2. Trimming at V came to 6 bases and at J to 0 bases, leaving 8 bases not matched to a gene. The germline CDR1 and CDR2 sequences are SGHTA and FQGNSA. The CDR3 is made up of 15 amino acids. The chain's CDR3 is CASRPSGGVSYEQYF. In nucleotides, the CDR3 is TGTGCCAGCAGGCCGAGTGGGGGGGTCTCCTACGAGCAGTACTTC.

The chain employs TRBV5-1 and TRBJ2-7; 7 bases are shared with TRBD1. The V segment lost 1 base and the J segment 0 bases; nucleotides outside the gene matches: 4. The germline V gene has CDR1 SGHRS and CDR2 YFSETQ. The CDR3 has 15 residues. CDR3 sequence (DNA): TGCGCCAGCAGCTTGACAGGGGCCAGCTCCTACGAGCAGTACTTC. It is translated as CASSLTGASSYEQYF.

The genes are TRBV6-6 and TRBJ1-5; the D gene is possibly TRBD1 (6 bases). The CDR3 covers 15 residues. V was pared by 2 bases and J by 6 bases, with 14 bases between. Germline values: CDR1 MNHNY, CDR2 SVGAGI (reference sequence). The CDR3 sequence: CASSYPGEYGQPQHF. The CDR3 DNA reads TGTGCCAGCAGTTACCCAGGGGAGTATGGTCAGCCCCAGCATTTT.

The chain has TRBV7-9 and TRBJ2-7; perhaps TRBD1 as D (6 bases). CDR3 length: 15 residues. Germline-derived CDR1 and CDR2 are SEHNR and FQNEAQ (reference sequence). V was trimmed by 1 base and J by 2 bases, leaving 12 bases between them. CDR3 loop: CASSLDRDGAYEQYF. The CDR3 nucleotides are TGTGCCAGCAGCTTAGACAGGGATGGGGCCTACGAGCAGTACTTC.

The V call is TRBV5-1, the J call TRBJ2-4, with 8 positions matching TRBD1. The germline CDR1 and CDR2 sequences are SGHRS and YFSETQ. V shed 5 bases and J 3 bases; nucleotides not matched to a gene: 10. The CDR3 length is 16 residues. CDR3 residues: CASRPNRGVVKNIQYF. Here the CDR3 DNA reads TGCGCCAGCAGGCCGAACAGGGGGGTGGTCAAAAACATTCAGTACTTC.

The rearrangement links TRBV10-3 to TRBJ1-1; a weak D match, TRBD1 (6 bases). The CDR3 is 13 residues long. The V gene's germline CDR1 is ENHRY and CDR2 SYGVKD. V was clipped by 4 bases and J by 0 bases, with 6 bases between them. The CDR3 DNA is TGTGCCATCAGTGGGACAGTGAACACTGAAGCTTTCTTT. Its translation is CAISGTVNTEAFF.

This rearrangement joins TRBV27 to TRBJ2-7; D remains ambiguous. Germline V gene lookup returns CDR1 MNHEY and CDR2 SMNVEV (reference sequence). CDR3 length: 13 residues. V lost 5 bases and J lost 1, with 9 bases in between. The CDR3 DNA follows: TGTGCCAGCAGTCAAACAGTTTCCTACGAGCAGTACTTC. It encodes CASSQTVSYEQYF.

This sequence joins TRBV7-9 and TRBJ2-2; D might be TRBD2 (5 bases). V was trimmed by 6 bases and J by 6 bases, leaving 8 bases between them. Germline-derived CDR1 and CDR2 are SEHNR and FQNEAQ (reference sequence). This CDR3 spans 12 amino acids. In DNA, the CDR3 is TGTGCCAGCAGGGGAGTCCCCGGGGAGCTGTTTTTT. Translated, it gives CASRGVPGELFF.

V and J are TRBV19 and TRBJ2-3, with 10 bases lining up with TRBD1. Germline-derived CDR1 and CDR2 are LNHDA and SQIVND (reference sequence). The CDR3 runs 15 residues. V was pared by 5 bases and J by 3 bases, with 5 bases of the junction left unmatched. CDR3 residues: CASSDRDRGTDTQYF. CDR3 in DNA: TGTGCCAGTAGTGACCGGGACAGGGGTACAGATACGCAGTATTTT.